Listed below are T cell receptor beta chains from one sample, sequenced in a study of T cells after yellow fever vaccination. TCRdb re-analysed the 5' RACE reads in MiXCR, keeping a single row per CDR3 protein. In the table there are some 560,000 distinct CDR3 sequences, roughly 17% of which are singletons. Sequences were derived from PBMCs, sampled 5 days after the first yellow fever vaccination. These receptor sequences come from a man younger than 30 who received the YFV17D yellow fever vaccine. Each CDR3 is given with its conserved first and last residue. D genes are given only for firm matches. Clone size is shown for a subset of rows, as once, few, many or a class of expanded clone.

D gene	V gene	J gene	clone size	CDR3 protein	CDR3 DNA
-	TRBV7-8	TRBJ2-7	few	CASSPSFYSSYEQYF	TGTGCCAGCAGCCCTAGCTTTTATAGCTCCTACGAGCAGTACTTC
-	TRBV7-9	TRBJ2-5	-	CASSLQSETQYF	TGTGCCAGCAGCTTGCAATCAGAGACCCAGTACTTC
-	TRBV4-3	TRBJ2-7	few	CASSRSKGSYEQYF	TGCGCCAGCAGCCGATCAAAGGGCTCCTACGAGCAGTACTTC
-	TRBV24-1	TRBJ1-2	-	CATSDQGGYTF	TGTGCCACCAGTGACCAAGGGGGCTACACCTTC
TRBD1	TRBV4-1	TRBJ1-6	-	CASSHPHTGAESPLHF	TGCGCCAGCAGCCATCCACATACAGGGGCGGAATCACCCCTCCACTTT
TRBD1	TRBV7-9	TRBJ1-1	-	CASSLEGQINTEAFF	TGTGCCAGCAGCTTAGAGGGACAGATAAACACTGAAGCTTTCTTT
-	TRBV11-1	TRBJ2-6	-	CASSFGNSGISGANVLTF	TGTGCCAGCAGCTTCGGTAACTCAGGAATCTCTGGGGCCAACGTCCTGACTTTC
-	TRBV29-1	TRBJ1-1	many	CSVVDPGTEAFF	TGCAGCGTTGTTGATCCAGGGACAGAAGCTTTCTTT
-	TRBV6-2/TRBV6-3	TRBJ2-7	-	CASRRDGSYEQYF	TGTGCCAGCAGGAGGGACGGATCCTACGAGCAGTACTTC
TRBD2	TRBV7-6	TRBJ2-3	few	CASSLGLAGSTTDTQYF	TGTGCCAGCAGCTTGGGACTAGCGGGGAGTACCACAGATACGCAGTATTTT
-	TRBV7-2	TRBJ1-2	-	CASSEDRRNGYTF	TGTGCCAGCAGCGAAGACAGGAGGAATGGCTACACCTTC
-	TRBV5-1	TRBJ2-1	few	CASSPIFRGASYNEQFF	TGCGCCAGCAGCCCAATATTCAGGGGGGCCTCGTACAATGAGCAGTTCTTC
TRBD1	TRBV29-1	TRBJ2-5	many	CSVQQGKSQETQYF	TGCAGCGTACAACAGGGGAAGTCACAAGAGACCCAGTACTTC